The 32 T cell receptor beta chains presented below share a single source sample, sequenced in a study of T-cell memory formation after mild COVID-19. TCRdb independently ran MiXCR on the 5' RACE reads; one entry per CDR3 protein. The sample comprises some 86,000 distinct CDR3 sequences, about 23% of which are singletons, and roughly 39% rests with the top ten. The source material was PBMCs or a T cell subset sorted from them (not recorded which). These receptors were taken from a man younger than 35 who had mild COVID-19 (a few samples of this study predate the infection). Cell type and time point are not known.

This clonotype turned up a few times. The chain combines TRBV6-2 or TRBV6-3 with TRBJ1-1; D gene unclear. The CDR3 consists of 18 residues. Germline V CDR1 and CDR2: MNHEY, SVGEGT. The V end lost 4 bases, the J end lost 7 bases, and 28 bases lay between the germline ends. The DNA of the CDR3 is TGTGCCAGCAGTTCCTATGTGGAGGTAGGAGAGAAGGACTTTGAAGCTTTCTTT. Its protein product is CASSSYVEVGEKDFEAFF.

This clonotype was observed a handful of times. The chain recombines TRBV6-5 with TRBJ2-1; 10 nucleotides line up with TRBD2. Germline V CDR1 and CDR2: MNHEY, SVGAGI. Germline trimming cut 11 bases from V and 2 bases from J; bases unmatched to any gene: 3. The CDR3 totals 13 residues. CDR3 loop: CAVSGGPYNEQFF. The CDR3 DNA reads TGTGCCGTTAGCGGGGGGCCCTACAATGAGCAGTTCTTC.

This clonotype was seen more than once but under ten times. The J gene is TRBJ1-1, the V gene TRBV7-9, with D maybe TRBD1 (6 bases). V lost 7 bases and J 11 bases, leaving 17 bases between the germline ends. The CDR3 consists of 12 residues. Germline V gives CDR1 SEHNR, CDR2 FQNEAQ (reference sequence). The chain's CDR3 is CASTLDAGEAFF. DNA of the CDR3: TGTGCCAGCACCTTGGACGCAGGGGAGGCTTTCTTT. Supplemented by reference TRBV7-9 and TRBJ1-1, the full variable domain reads DTGVSQNPRHKITKRGQNVTFRCDPISEHNRLYWYRQTLGQGPEFLTYFQNEAQLEKSRLLSDRFSAERPKGSFSTLEIQRTEQGDSAMYLCASTLDAGEAFFGQGTRLTVV.

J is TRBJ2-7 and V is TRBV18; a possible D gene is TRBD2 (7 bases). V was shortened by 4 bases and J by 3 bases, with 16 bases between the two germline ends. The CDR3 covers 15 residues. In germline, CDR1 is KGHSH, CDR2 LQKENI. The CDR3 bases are TGTGCCAGCTCACTCCCGGGGGGCCTACGCTACGAGCAGTACTTC. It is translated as CASSLPGGLRYEQYF.

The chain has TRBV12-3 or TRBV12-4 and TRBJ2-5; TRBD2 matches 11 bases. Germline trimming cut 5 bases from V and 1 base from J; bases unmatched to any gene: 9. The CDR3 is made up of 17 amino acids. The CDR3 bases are TGTGCCAGCAGTCCCCCTGGGACTAGCGGCTCCCAAGAGACCCAGTACTTC. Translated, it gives CASSPPGTSGSQETQYF.

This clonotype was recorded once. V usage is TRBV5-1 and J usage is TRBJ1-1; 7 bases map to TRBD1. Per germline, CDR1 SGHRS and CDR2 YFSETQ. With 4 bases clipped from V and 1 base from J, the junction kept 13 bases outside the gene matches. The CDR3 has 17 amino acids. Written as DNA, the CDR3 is TGCGCCAGCAGCGACGACAGGGAGCTGAGTGAGAACACTGAAGCTTTCTTT. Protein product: CASSDDRELSENTEAFF.

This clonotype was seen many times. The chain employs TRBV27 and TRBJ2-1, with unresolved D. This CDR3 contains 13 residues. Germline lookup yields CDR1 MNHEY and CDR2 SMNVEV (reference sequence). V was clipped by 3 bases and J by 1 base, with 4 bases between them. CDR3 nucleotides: TGTGCCAGCAGTTTCGATTCCTACAATGAGCAGTTCTTC. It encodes CASSFDSYNEQFF.

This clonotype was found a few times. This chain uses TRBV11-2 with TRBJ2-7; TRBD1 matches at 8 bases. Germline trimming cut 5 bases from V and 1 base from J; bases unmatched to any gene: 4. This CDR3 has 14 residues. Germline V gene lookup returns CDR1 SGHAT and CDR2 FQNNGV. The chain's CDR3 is CASSRGDRSYEQYF. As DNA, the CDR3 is TGTGCCAGCAGCCGCGGGGACAGGTCCTACGAGCAGTACTTC. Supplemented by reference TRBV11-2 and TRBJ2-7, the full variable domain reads EAGVAQSPRYKIIEKRQSVAFWCNPISGHATLYWYQQILGQGPKLLIQFQNNGVVDDSQLPKDRFSAERLKGVDSTLKIQPAKLEDSAVYLCASSRGDRSYEQYFGPGTRLTVT.

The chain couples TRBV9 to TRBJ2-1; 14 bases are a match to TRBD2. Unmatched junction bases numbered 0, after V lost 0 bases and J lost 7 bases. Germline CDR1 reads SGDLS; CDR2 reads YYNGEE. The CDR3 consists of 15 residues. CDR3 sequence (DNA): TGTGCCAGCAGCGTAGGGACTAGCGGGGGGAATGAGCAGTTCTTC. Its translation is CASSVGTSGGNEQFF.

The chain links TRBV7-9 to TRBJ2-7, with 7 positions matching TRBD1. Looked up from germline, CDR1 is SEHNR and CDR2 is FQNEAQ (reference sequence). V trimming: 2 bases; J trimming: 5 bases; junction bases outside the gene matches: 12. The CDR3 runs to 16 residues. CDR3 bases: TGTGCCAGCAGCTTACGGGGAGAGGGGGCTAGGGACGAGCAGTACTTC. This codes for CASSLRGEGARDEQYF.

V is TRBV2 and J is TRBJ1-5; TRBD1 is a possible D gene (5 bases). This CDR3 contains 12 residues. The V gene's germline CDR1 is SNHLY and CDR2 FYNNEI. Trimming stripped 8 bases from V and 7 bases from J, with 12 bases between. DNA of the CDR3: TGTGCCAGCCGCATGAGGGGACAGCCCCAGCATTTT. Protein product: CASRMRGQPQHF.

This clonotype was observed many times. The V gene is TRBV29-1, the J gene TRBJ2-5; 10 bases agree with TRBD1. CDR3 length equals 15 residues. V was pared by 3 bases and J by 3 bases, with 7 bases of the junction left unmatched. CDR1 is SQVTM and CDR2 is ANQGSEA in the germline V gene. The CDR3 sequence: CSVEPEGTGEETQYF. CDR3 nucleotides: TGCAGCGTTGAGCCTGAAGGGACAGGGGAAGAGACCCAGTACTTC.

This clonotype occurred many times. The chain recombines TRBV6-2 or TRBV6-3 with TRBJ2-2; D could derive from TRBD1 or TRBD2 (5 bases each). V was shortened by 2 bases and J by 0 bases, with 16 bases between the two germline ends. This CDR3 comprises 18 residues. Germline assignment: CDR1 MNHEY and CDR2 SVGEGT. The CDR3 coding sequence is TGTGCCAGCAGTTACCGCACCGGGACGGTATCGAACACCGGGGAGCTGTTTTTT. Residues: CASSYRTGTVSNTGELFF.

The CDR3 loop is CASSQVTDSNYGYTF. The DNA for the CDR3 is TGCGCCAGCAGCCAAGTTACGGACAGTAACTATGGCTACACCTTC. This chain connects TRBV4-1 to TRBJ1-2, with D perhaps TRBD1 (6 bases). Between the trimmed V and J ends, which lost 1 base and 1 base, there was a span of 10 bases. Germline V lookup: CDR1 MGHRA, CDR2 YSYEKL. The length of the CDR3 is 15 residues.

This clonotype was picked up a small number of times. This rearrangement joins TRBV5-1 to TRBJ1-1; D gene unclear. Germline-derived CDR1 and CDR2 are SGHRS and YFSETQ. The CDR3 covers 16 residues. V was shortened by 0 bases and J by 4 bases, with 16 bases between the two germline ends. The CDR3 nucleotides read TGCGCCAGCAGCTTGGCCGGAAGACCCCCTGGCACTGAAGCTTTCTTT. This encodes CASSLAGRPPGTEAFF.

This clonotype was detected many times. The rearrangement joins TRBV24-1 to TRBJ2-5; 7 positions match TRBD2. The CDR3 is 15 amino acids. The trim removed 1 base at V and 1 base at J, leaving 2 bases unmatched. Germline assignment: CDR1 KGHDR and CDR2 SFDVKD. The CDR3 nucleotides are TGTGCCACCAGTGATTTCCGGGGGGTCCAAGAGACCCAGTACTTC. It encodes CATSDFRGVQETQYF.

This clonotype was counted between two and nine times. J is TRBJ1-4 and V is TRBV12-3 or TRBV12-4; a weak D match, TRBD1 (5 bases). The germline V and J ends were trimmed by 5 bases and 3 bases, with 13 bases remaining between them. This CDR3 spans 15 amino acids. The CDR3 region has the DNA TGTGCCAGCAGTAACGACCTAGGGGCTAATGAAAAACTGTTTTTT. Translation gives CASSNDLGANEKLFF.

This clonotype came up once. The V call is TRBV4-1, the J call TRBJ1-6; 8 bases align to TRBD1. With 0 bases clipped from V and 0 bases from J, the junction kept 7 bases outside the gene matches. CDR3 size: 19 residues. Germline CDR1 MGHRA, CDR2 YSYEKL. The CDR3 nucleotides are TGCGCCAGCAGCCAAGATTGGGCCGACAGGGGCTCCTATAATTCACCCCTCCACTTT. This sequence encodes CASSQDWADRGSYNSPLHF.

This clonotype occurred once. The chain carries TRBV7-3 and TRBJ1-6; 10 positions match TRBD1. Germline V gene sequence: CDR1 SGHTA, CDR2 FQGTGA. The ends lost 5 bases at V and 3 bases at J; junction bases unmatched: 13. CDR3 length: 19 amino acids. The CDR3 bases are TGTGCCAGCAGCCCGACTGGACAGGGGGTATTCTTCTATAATTCACCCCTCCACTTT. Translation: CASSPTGQGVFFYNSPLHF.

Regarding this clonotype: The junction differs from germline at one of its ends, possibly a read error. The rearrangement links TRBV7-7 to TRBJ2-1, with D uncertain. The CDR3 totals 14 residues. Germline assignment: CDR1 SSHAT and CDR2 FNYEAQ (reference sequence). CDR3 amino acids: CASSLDPLGNEQFF. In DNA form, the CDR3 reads TGTGCTAGCAGCTTAGACCCGCTAGGAAATGAGCAGTTCTTC.

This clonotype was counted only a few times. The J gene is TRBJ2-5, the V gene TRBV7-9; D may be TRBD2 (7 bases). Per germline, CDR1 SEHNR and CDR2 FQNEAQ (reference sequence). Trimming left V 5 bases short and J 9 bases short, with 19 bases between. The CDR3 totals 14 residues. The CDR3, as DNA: TGTGCCAGCAGCCTCACTTCGGGGGGCCCATCCCAGTACTTC. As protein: CASSLTSGGPSQYF. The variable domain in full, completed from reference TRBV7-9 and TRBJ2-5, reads DTGVSQNPRHKITKRGQNVTFRCDPISEHNRLYWYRQTLGQGPEFLTYFQNEAQLEKSRLLSDRFSAERPKGSFSTLEIQRTEQGDSAMYLCASSLTSGGPSQYFGPGTRLLVL.

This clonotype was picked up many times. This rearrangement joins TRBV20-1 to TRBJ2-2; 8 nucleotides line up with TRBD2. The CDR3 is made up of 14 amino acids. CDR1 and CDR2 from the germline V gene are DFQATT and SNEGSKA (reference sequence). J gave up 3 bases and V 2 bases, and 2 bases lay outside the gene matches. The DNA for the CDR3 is TGCAGTGCTAGAAGTAGCGGGGACACCGGGGAGCTGTTTTTT. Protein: CSARSSGDTGELFF.

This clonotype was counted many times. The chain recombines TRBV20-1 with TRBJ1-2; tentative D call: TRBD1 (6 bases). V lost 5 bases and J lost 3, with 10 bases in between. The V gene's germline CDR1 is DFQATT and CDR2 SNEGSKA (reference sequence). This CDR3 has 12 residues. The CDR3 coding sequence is TGCAGTGCTGTTACAGGGTACTATGGCTACACCTTC. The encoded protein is CSAVTGYYGYTF.

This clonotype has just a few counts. The CDR3 loop reads CASSYSGLLYEQYF. The CDR3 coding sequence is TGTGCCAGCAGTTACTCTGGACTCCTCTACGAGCAGTACTTC. The rearrangement joins TRBV6-5 to TRBJ2-7, with a possible D match to TRBD2 (5 bases). CDR1 and CDR2 (germline): MNHEY, SVGAGI. Trimming cost V 0 bases and J 3 bases, with 9 bases left between them. This CDR3 region has 14 residues.

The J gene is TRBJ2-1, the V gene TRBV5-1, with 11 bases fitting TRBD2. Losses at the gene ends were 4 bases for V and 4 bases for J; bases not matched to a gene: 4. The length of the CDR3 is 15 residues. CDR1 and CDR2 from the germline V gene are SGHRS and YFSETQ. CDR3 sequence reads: CASSSSGGEYNEQFF. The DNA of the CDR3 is TGCGCCAGCAGCAGTAGCGGGGGGGAGTACAATGAGCAGTTCTTC.

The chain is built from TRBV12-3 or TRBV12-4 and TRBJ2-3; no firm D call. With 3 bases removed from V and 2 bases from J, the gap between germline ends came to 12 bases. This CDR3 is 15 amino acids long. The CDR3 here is CASSLMTDYTDTQYF. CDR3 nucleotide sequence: TGTGCCAGCAGTTTGATGACGGATTACACAGATACGCAGTATTTT.

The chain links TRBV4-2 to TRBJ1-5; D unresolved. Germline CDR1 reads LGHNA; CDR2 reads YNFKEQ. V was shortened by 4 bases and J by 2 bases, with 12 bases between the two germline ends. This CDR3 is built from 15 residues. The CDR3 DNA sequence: TGTGCCAGCAGCCCGAGCTCAAGTGGCAATCAGCCCCAGCATTTT. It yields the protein CASSPSSSGNQPQHF.

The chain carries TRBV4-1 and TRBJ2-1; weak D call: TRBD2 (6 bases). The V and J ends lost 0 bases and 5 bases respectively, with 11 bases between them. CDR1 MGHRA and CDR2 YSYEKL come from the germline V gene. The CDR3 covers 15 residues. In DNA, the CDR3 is TGCGCCAGCAGCCAAGAAGAACTAGCCCACAATGAGCAGTTCTTC. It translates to CASSQEELAHNEQFF.

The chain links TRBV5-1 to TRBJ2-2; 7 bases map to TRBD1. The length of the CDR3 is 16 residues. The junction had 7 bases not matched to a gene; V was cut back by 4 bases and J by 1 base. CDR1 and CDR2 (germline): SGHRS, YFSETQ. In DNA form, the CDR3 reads TGCGCCAGCAGCCCGGGGTGGACAGGGAACACCGGGGAGCTGTTTTTT. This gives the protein CASSPGWTGNTGELFF.

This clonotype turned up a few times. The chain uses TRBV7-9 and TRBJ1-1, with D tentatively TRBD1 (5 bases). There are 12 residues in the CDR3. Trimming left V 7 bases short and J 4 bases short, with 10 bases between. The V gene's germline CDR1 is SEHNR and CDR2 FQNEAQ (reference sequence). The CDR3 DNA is TGTGCCAGCAACTGGGGCGGCACTGAAGCTTTCTTT. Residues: CASNWGGTEAFF.

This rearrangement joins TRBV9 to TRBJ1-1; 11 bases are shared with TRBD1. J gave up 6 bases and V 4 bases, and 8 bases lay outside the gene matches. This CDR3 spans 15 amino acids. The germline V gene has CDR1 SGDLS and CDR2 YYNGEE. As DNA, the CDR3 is TGTGCCAGCAGCCCAGGACAGGGGGCAGGGGCTGAAGCTTTCTTT. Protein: CASSPGQGAGAEAFF.

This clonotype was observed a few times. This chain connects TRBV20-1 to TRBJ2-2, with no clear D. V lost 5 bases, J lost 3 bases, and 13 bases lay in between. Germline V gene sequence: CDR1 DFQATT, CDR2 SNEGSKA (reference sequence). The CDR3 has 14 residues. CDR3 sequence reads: CSAVWGEDTGELFF. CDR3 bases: TGCAGTGCTGTGTGGGGTGAGGACACCGGGGAGCTGTTTTTT.